The clone carrying this T cell receptor (beta chain) showed up just once. Antigen: not known. The junction departs from the called germline gene at one end, perhaps through a read error. This sample is drawn from a study of blood T cells in healthy people across ages. The CDR3 contains 15 residues. In germline, CDR1 is SSHAT, CDR2 FNYEAQ (reference sequence). Study-level findings and limits: Conclusively comparing naive with antigen-experienced cells was impossible with unsorted PBMCs. Comparison with aged donors showed that long-lived donors had more naive CD4+ cells and higher diversity.

Primers used in a second PCR of about 6 to 11 cycles were a sample-barcoded 5' primer and a J-beta primer mix. The template-switch adaptor, which had 12 random nucleotides, put a tag on each cDNA molecule. A single record per CDR3 protein comes from TCRdb applying MiXCR to the 5' RACE reads. Altogether hundreds of thousands of distinct CDR3 sequences are present, around half being singletons, with the ten largest covering roughly 31%. Isolation recovered at least 7 million PBMCs from every sample. The chain employs TRBV7-7 and TRBJ2-2; D is tentatively TRBD1 or TRBD2 (7 bases each). Input material: blood. The sequence was obtained from a woman between 55 and 75 years old in good health. The CDR3 DNA sequence: TGTGCTAGCAGCCAGGGGGGGATAAGCACCGGGGAGCTGTTTTTT. This sequence encodes CASSQGGISTGELFF.